This entry features one T cell receptor (beta chain) sequence. The sample belongs to a study of blood T cell repertoires in COVID-19. Across the whole study: Italy, Spain and the United States were the sources of the convalescent and acute COVID-19 samples. From T cells, B-cell-depleted T cells, or PBMCs came the material, which was cDNA or gDNA.

Per the authors' pipeline: The authors estimated nucleated cell counts from reference gene primer amplification. Measured with immunoSEQ multiplex PCR; TCRdb has only the in-frame clones, and not every one. V, J and clone size reflect that table, while D and trimming were determined from the DNA. The sample records some 11,000 clones, almost 85% being singletons. The ends were cut back, 6 bases at V and 3 bases at J, with 16 bases in the middle. Germline assignment: CDR1 SGHTA and CDR2 FQGNSA. The CDR3 contains 15 residues. The sequencing input was peripheral blood. The TCR was taken from a man older than 75 with acute or convalescent COVID-19. The chain has TRBV7-2 and TRBJ2-3, with a weak D call TRBD2 (5 bases). CDR3 bases: TGTGCCAGCAGTTTCCTTTCTGGGGAGACAGATACGCAGTATTTT. The encoded protein is CASSFLSGETDTQYF.